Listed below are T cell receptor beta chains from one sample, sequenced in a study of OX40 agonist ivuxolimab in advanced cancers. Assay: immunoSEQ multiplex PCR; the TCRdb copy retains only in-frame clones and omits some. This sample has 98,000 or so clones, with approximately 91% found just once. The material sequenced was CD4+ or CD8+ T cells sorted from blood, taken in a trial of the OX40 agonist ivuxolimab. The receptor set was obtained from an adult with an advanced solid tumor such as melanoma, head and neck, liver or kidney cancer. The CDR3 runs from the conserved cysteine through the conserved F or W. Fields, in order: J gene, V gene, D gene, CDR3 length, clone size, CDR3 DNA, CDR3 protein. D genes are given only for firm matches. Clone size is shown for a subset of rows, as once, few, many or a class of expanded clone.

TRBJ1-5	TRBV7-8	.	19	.	TGTGCCAGCAGCTTAGGAAAAGGACTGCGAGCATATAGCAATCAGCCCCAGCATTTT	CASSLGKGLRAYSNQPQHF
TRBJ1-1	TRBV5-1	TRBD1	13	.	TGCGCCAGCATGGGACAGGTTAACACTGAAGCTTTCTTT	CASMGQVNTEAFF
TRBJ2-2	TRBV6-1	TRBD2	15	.	TGTGCCAGCAGTGCAAAGCGGGAGTGGGGCGGGGAGCTGTTTTTT	CASSAKREWGGELFF
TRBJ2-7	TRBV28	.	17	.	TGTGCCAGCAGTTTAGGTGGAGGTAGCGGCCTCTCCTACGAGCAGTACTTC	CASSLGGGSGLSYEQYF
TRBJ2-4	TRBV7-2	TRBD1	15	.	TGTGCCAGCAGCTTAGGGGACAGGGATAAAAACATTCAGTACTTC	CASSLGDRDKNIQYF
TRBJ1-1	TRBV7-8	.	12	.	TGTGCCAGCAGCTACGACAAGAAAGAAGCTTTCTTT	CASSYDKKEAFF
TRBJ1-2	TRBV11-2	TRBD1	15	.	TGTGCCAGCAGCCCACGGGACAGGGGTTGGAATGGCTACACCTTC	CASSPRDRGWNGYTF
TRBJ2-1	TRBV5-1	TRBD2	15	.	TGCGCCAGCAGCTTGGGGAGCGGGAGTTTCTATGAGCAGTTCTTC	CASSLGSGSFYEQFF
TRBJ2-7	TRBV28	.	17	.	TGTGCCAGCAGTTTTATAAGTGCAGGCTCCAACTCCTACGAGCAGTACTTC	CASSFISAGSNSYEQYF
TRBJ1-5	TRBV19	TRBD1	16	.	TGTGCCAGTAGTGTGTACTCGACAGGGGGGAATCAGCCCCAGCATTTT	CASSVYSTGGNQPQHF
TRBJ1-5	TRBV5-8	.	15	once	TGTGCCAGCAGCTTGCTCCGGGGTGGCAATCAGCCCCAGCATTTT	CASSLLRGGNQPQHF
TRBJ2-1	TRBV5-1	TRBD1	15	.	TGCGCCAGCAGCTATGGACAGGGATCCTACAATGAGCAGTTCTTC	CASSYGQGSYNEQFF
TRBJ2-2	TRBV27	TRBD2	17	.	TGTGCCAGCAGTTTCGCTCTAGCGGGAGCAAACACCGGGGAGCTGTTTTTT	CASSFALAGANTGELFF
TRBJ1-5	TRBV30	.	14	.	TGTGCCTGGAGAGACGGGACATCCGGGAAGCCCCAGCATTTT	CAWRDGTSGKPQHF
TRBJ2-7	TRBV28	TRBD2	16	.	TGTGCCAGCAGTTTCGGTCTAGCGGATCTATCCTACGAGCAGTACTTC	CASSFGLADLSYEQYF
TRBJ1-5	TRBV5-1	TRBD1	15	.	TGCGCCAGCAGCAGGACAGGGGACGGCAATCAGCCCCAGCATTTT	CASSRTGDGNQPQHF
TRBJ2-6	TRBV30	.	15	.	TGTGCCTGGAGTTTAGGGAACTCTGGGGCCAACGTCCTGACTTTC	CAWSLGNSGANVLTF
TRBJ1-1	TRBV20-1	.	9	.	TGCACCCCGGGGACTGAAGCTTTCTTT	CTPGTEAFF
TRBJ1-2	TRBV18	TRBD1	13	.	TGTGCCAGCTCACCGGGACAGAACTATGGCTACACCTTC	CASSPGQNYGYTF
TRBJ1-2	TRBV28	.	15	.	TGTGCCAGCAGTTTAGGAGGGAACAGGGCTTATGGCTACACCTTC	CASSLGGNRAYGYTF
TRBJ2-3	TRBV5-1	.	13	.	TGCGCCAGCAGCTTGACCCCTAGTAATACGCAGTATTTT	CASSLTPSNTQYF
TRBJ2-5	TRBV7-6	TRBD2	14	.	TGTGCCAGCAGCTTGCTCGGCGGGGGAGAGACCCAGTACTTC	CASSLLGGGETQYF
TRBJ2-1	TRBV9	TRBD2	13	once	TGTGCCAGCTCTGGGACTAGCAGAAATGAGCAGTTCTTC	CASSGTSRNEQFF
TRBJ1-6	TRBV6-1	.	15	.	TGTGCCAGCAGTGGTAGGGAAGCCTCGGATTCACCCCTCCACTTT	CASSGREASDSPLHF
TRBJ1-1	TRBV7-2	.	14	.	TGTGCCAGCAGCGCCGTCCTTGGGAACACTGAAGCTTTCTTT	CASSAVLGNTEAFF
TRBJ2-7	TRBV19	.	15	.	TGTGCCAGTAGTATAAGTGGCAGGGCGTCCTACGAGCAGTACTTC	CASSISGRASYEQYF
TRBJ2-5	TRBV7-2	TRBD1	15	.	TGTGCCAGCAGCTTACAGGCAGGGACAGGGGAGACCCAGTACTTC	CASSLQAGTGETQYF
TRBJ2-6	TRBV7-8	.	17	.	TGTGCCAGCAGCGGGGGGACTGGGAGACCTGGGGCCAACGTCCTGACTTTC	CASSGGTGRPGANVLTF
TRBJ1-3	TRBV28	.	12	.	TGTGCCAGCCGGTCTGAGGGAAACACCATATATTTT	CASRSEGNTIYF
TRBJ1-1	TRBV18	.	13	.	TGTGCCAGCTCAGGGCAGGGAGGAGCTGAAGCTTTCTTT	CASSGQGGAEAFF
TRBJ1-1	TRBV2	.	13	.	TGTGCCAGCAGTGAAAGGGAGCAGGTAGACGCTTTCTTT	CASSEREQVDAFF
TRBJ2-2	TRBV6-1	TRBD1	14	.	TGTGCCAGCAGACGGACAGGGATTTCCGGGGAGCTGTTTTTT	CASRRTGISGELFF
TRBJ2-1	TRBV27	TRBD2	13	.	TGTGCCAGCAGTCCAGGACTAGCTAATGAGCAGTTCTTC	CASSPGLANEQFF
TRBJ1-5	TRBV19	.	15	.	TGTGCCAGTAGTACCGGGCTTGGGGGCAATCAGCCCCAGCATTTT	CASSTGLGGNQPQHF
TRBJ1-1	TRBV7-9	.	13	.	TGTGCCAGCAGCCTAGCGGGGAGGAATGAAGCTTTCTTT	CASSLAGRNEAFF
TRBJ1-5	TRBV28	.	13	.	TGTGCCAGCACGGTAAGGGGGGATCAGCCCCAGCATTTT	CASTVRGDQPQHF
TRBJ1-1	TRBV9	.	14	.	TGTGCCAGCAGCGTAGGAGACATGAACACTGAAGCTTTCTTT	CASSVGDMNTEAFF
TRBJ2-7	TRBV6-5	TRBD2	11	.	TGTGCCAGCAGTAGCGGGGTCGAGCAGTACTTC	CASSSGVEQYF
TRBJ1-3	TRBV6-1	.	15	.	TGTGCCAGCAGTGAAGTAGGGAGCTCTGGAAACACCATATATTTT	CASSEVGSSGNTIYF
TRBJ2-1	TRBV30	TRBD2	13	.	TGTGCCGGCACGGGACTAGCTGGCAATGAGCAGTTCTTC	CAGTGLAGNEQFF
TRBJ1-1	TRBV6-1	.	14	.	TGTGCCAGCACTCACGACCTGGGGAACACTGAAGCTTTCTTT	CASTHDLGNTEAFF
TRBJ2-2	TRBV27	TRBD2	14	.	TGTGCCACCTCTGAGGGGAGGGCCTCCGGGGAGCTGTTTTTT	CATSEGRASGELFF
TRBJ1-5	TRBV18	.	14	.	TGTGCCAGCTCACCGGGGGGCGACAATCAGCCCCAGCATTTT	CASSPGGDNQPQHF
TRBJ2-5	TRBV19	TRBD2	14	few	TGTGCCAGTAGTGTCGCGAGGCGGGAGAAGACCCAGTACTTC	CASSVARREKTQYF
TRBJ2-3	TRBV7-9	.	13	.	TGTGCCAGCAGCCCGGGACTTTCAGATACGCAGTATTTT	CASSPGLSDTQYF
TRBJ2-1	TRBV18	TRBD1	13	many	TGTGCCAGCTCACCAGAGGGACAGGGGAGTCGGTTCTTC	CASSPEGQGSRFF
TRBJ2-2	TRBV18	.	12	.	TGTGCCAGCTCACCGCGCACCGGGGAGCTGTTTTTT	CASSPRTGELFF
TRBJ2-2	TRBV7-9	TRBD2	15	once	TGTGCCAGCAGCTTATTATCTAGCGGGACCGGGGAGCTGTTTTTT	CASSLLSSGTGELFF
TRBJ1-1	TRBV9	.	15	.	TGTGCCAGCAGCGCCCGAGGCGGGGGCAACACTGAAGCTTTCTTT	CASSARGGGNTEAFF
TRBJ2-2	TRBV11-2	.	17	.	TGTGCCAGCAGCCCCGGGCGGGTCCATATAAACACCGGGGAGCTGTTTTTT	CASSPGRVHINTGELFF
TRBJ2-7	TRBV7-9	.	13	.	TGTGCCAGCAGCTTGGACAGCTCCTACGAGCAGTACTTC	CASSLDSSYEQYF
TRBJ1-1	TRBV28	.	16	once	TGTGCCAGCAGCCCTCCGGGAGGGGCGATGAACACTGAAGCTTTCTTT	CASSPPGGAMNTEAFF